This T cell receptor (beta chain) stems from a study of T-cell memory formation after mild COVID-19 listed by TCRdb under 2021. For context, the study as a whole: TCR sequence clusters from the two donors were found to be largely donor specific. Longitudinal TCRalpha and TCRbeta repertoire sequencing tracked T-cell clones expanding and contracting after mild COVID-19 in a couple of donors. Two young, previously healthy adult volunteers made up the cohort, one male and one female. Beyond this particular receptor, the publication reports: SARS-CoV-2 specificity was not confirmed for the second-wave clones peaking on day 37. Only two mild cases were covered by the study, and larger cohorts that include severe cases with pre-infection samples were considered necessary. Contracting CD4+ clones turned up mainly in the CM and EM memory subsets, whereas EMRA was where CD8+ clones were enriched. Some responding clones were detected in pre-infection memory, suggesting pre-existing cross-reactive memory T cells joined the SARS-CoV-2 response. Clones that contracted from day 15 to 85 showed balanced CD4/CD8 phenotypes, whereas a second wave of clones that expanded from day 15 to 37 leaned towards CD4+.

Cut back by 5 bases and 2 bases, the V and J ends lie 6 bases apart. Looking up the germline V gene (reference sequence) yields CDR1 SEHNR and CDR2 FQNEAQ. CDR3 length: 12 amino acids, cysteine to phenylalanine. The only DNA kept is the CDR3, 36 bases in frame from the first base. PBMCs were isolated by Ficoll-Paque density gradient centrifugation. Sequencing relied on an Illumina NovaSeq 6000. TCRalpha and TCRbeta cDNA libraries were constructed by 5'RACE with constant-segment primers, with sample barcodes and unique molecular identifiers being introduced. RNA was extracted from every sample with Trizol reagent. Amplification of the libraries took two PCR steps, and the second step added a second sample barcode plus Illumina TruSeq adapters. The libraries were sequenced on an Illumina NovaSeq using 2 x 150 bp paired-end reads. Concerning the study's data processing: Reads were demultiplexed and collapsed into UMI-guided consensus sequences with migec v1.2.7. Using mixcr v2.1.11, UMI consensuses were aligned to TRA and TRB V and J templates and then assembled into clonotypes. A clonotype was counted as expanded or contracted only if both edgeR and NoisET called the change significant, with noise models trained on biological replicates. For edgeR calls, the thresholds were a false discovery rate-adjusted p below 0.01 and a log2 fold-change of 1. PCA with hierarchical clustering of max-normalized trajectories of the 1000 most abundant clonotypes was used as exploratory dynamics analysis. Each responding clone was given a CD4 or CD8 phenotype based on the CD4+ and CD8+ repertoires, which had been sequenced separately. TCRdb's own reprocessing of the public reads used fastp at Q25 and MiXCR and kept productive beta chains. Rows with one shared CDR3 protein collapse into an entry with the most common genes and DNA. TCRdb assigned the V and J calls; the authors' analysis was not used. The sample has some 300,000 distinct CDR3 sequences on record, 20% to 25% of them singletons. The ten largest clones represent roughly a fifth of the sample.

A note on this clonotype: Its antigen specificity is not known. Qualities for individual bases were not recorded, and no much larger clone is one base off.

The sample consisted of PBMCs or a T cell subset sorted from them (not recorded which). The chain couples TRBV7-9 to TRBJ2-5; the D gene is unclear. The sequence was obtained from a man between 18 and 35 years old who had mild COVID-19 (a few samples of this study predate the infection). The sample titles of this study are shuffled in the database, so cell type and time point are left out; the donor was told from shared clones. The CDR3 loop reads CASSPAQETQYF. The DNA sequence is TGTGCCAGCAGCCCAGCGCAAGAGACCCAGTACTTC.